In its sample, the clone carrying this T cell receptor beta chain was seen many times. Antigen unknown. The record originates from a study of CD8 T cells in ankylosing spondylitis. Study-wide points: It appeared that ankylosing spondylitis blood was characterized by a TCR beta motif of roughly 8 highly homologous variants. Within matched ankylosing spondylitis synovial fluid, disease-linked clones were reportedly significantly enriched. Disease-associated clonotypes exhibited CD8+ identity and were relatively infrequent in peripheral blood.

The CDR3 has 12 amino acids. The V gene's germline CDR1 is ENHRY and CDR2 SYGVKD. The V segment lost 9 bases and the J segment 4 bases; nucleotides outside the gene matches: 2. TCRdb re-analysed the 5' RACE reads in MiXCR, keeping a single row per CDR3 protein. The sample records fewer than 200,000 distinct CDR3 sequences, roughly 18% being singletons. V usage is TRBV10-3 and J usage is TRBJ2-5, with 10 nucleotides matching TRBD2. The sequence was collected from a male donor aged 10-30 years with ankylosing spondylitis or in good health (not recorded which). Sequencing was carried out using blood, either unsorted or a sorted T cell fraction (not recorded which). Here the CDR3 reads CAIQREGETQYF. The DNA of the CDR3 is TGTGCCATTCAGCGGGAGGGAGAGACCCAGTACTTC.